The 17 T cell receptor beta chains reported below all come from one sample, sequenced in a study of blood T cell repertoires in COVID-19. Some clones are missing from TCRdb's copy, which holds only in-frame ones; the method was immunoSEQ multiplex PCR. The table includes approximately 50,000 clones, 85% to 95% detected once. Sequencing input: peripheral blood. Receptors originate from a man aged 45-65 years with active COVID-19.

The chain has TRBV30 and TRBJ1-5; no clear D. Trimming cost V 2 bases and J 6 bases, with 11 bases left between them. CDR3 size: 13 residues. CDR1 and CDR2 from the germline V gene are GTSNPN and SVGIG (reference sequence). CDR3 residues: CAWSRAPGQPQHF. Here the CDR3 DNA reads TGTGCCTGGAGTCGAGCGCCTGGTCAGCCCCAGCATTTT.

The chain joins TRBV7-2 to TRBJ2-1; 8 nucleotides align to TRBD2. Losses at the gene ends were 5 bases for V and 9 bases for J; bases not matched to a gene: 12. This CDR3 spans 15 amino acids. In germline, CDR1 is SGHTA, CDR2 FQGNSA. The CDR3 spells CASSQSPGGLIEQFF. CDR3 in DNA: TGTGCCAGCAGCCAAAGCCCGGGGGGGCTGATTGAGCAGTTCTTC.

The J gene is TRBJ1-1, the V gene TRBV5-4, with D possibly TRBD1 on 6 matching bases. The CDR3 consists of 14 residues. From germline, CDR1 is SGHNT and CDR2 YYREEE (reference sequence). Trimming removed 2 bases at V and 0 bases at J, with 8 bases between. The CDR3 loop reads CASSLKGVNTEAFF. CDR3 nucleotide sequence: TGTGCCAGCAGCTTAAAGGGGGTGAACACTGAAGCTTTCTTT.

This sequence joins TRBV19 and TRBJ1-2; 7 bases line up with TRBD1. Germline V gene sequence: CDR1 LNHDA, CDR2 SQIVND (reference sequence). The CDR3 runs 13 residues. With 8 bases clipped from V and 0 bases from J, the junction kept 3 bases outside the gene matches. The CDR3 DNA sequence: TGTGCCAGTGGGGACAGAACTAACTATGGCTACACCTTC. Its translation is CASGDRTNYGYTF.

The chain has TRBV11-2 and TRBJ2-1; D is perhaps TRBD2 (6 bases). Per germline, CDR1 SGHAT and CDR2 FQNNGV. Trimming removed 5 bases from V and 4 bases from J, with 12 bases in between. This CDR3 has 14 amino acids. CDR3 sequence: CASSRTGDYNEQFF. The CDR3 DNA reads TGTGCCAGCAGCCGGACGGGGGATTACAATGAGCAGTTCTTC.

The V gene is TRBV28, the J gene TRBJ1-2, with D maybe TRBD1 (5 bases). Germline V lookup: CDR1 MDHEN, CDR2 SYDVKM. The CDR3 contains 15 residues. The V end lost 7 bases, the J end lost 8 bases, and 23 bases lay between the germline ends. The CDR3 loop is CASTRQPGGSGGYTF. Written as DNA, the CDR3 is TGTGCCAGCACCCGCCAGCCGGGGGGGTCGGGCGGCTACACCTTC.

The table lists this clone with a few counts. This rearrangement joins TRBV2 to TRBJ1-5; 7 bases fit TRBD1. J lost 6 bases, V lost 0 bases, and 11 bases had no gene match. This CDR3 is built from 17 residues. The germline V gene has CDR1 SNHLY and CDR2 FYNNEI. CDR3 in amino acids: CASSEAPPPGGSQPQHF. In nucleotides, the CDR3 is TGTGCCAGCAGTGAAGCGCCTCCCCCAGGGGGAAGTCAGCCCCAGCATTTT. The entire variable domain, with the rest obtained from reference TRBV2 and TRBJ1-5, is as follows: EPEVTQTPSHQVTQMGQEVILRCVPISNHLYFYWYRQILGQKVEFLVSFYNNEISEKSEIFDDQFSVERPDGSNFTLKIRSTKLEDSAMYFCASSEAPPPGGSQPQHFGDGTRLSIL.

This clone has just a few counts. The chain uses TRBV3-1 (or the pseudogene TRBV3-2) and TRBJ2-3; possibly TRBD1 for D (6 bases). The CDR3 is made up of 15 amino acids. Trimming removed 3 bases at V and 2 bases at J, with 12 bases between. In germline, CDR1 is LGHDT, CDR2 YNNKEL (reference sequence). This CDR3 is CASSQGQADTDTQYF. The CDR3 DNA reads as TGTGCCAGCAGCCAGGGACAAGCCGACACAGATACGCAGTATTTT.

This chain links TRBV27 with TRBJ2-1, with 12 bases lining up with TRBD2. CDR3 length equals 16 residues. Trimming cost V 4 bases and J 8 bases; bases outside gene matches: 9. The V gene's germline CDR1 is MNHEY and CDR2 SMNVEV (reference sequence). The DNA for the CDR3 is TGTGCCAGCAGTTGGACTAGCGGGGCCCAGCGGGATGAGCAGTTCTTC. Protein product: CASSWTSGAQRDEQFF.

The J gene is TRBJ1-2, the V gene TRBV3-1 (or the pseudogene TRBV3-2), with D perhaps TRBD1 (6 bases). Trimming removed 1 base at V and 1 base at J, with 10 bases between. The germline V gene has CDR1 LGHDT and CDR2 YNNKEL (reference sequence). The CDR3 has 15 residues. The CDR3 is CASSQGRGGNYGYTF. The CDR3 region has the DNA TGTGCCAGCAGCCAAGGGCGAGGGGGTAACTATGGCTACACCTTC.

This chain uses TRBV7-2 with TRBJ2-3, with a weak D call TRBD1 (5 bases). The CDR3 length is 16 residues. Trimming stripped 5 bases from V and 4 bases from J, with 19 bases between. Germline assignment: CDR1 SGHTA and CDR2 FQGNSA. The CDR3 sequence is CASSPGQGKGPDTQYF. DNA for the CDR3: TGTGCCAGCAGCCCCGGACAAGGGAAGGGCCCAGATACGCAGTATTTT.

V usage is TRBV6-5 and J usage is TRBJ2-7; 7 positions match TRBD1. This CDR3 comprises 14 residues. The germline gives CDR1 MNHEY, CDR2 SVGAGI. V gave up 5 bases and J gave up 2 bases; unmatched junction bases: 6. As DNA, the CDR3 is TGTGCCAGCAGTCTCCAGACAGGGCCCTACGAGCAGTACTTC. Residues: CASSLQTGPYEQYF.

The count of this clone is one. This chain joins TRBV6-2 or TRBV6-3 and TRBJ2-7; 10 positions match TRBD1. The V and J ends lost 2 bases and 2 bases, in that order; junction bases with no gene match: 15. Germline CDR1 and CDR2: MNHEY and SVGEGT. This CDR3 has 19 residues. The CDR3 protein is CASSYTSRRGTGVPYEQYF. The CDR3 DNA reads as TGTGCCAGCAGTTACACATCCCGGAGGGGGACAGGGGTCCCCTACGAGCAGTACTTC.

The chain links TRBV7-2 to TRBJ2-1, with 7 bases that match TRBD1. CDR1 and CDR2 (germline): SGHTA, FQGNSA. CDR3 length equals 13 residues. J gave up 9 bases and V 1 base, and 3 bases lay outside the gene matches. The CDR3 coding sequence is TGTGCCAGCAGCTTAGGAGGGGGCCGTGAGCAGTTCTTC. It is translated as CASSLGGGREQFF.

The chain employs TRBV2 and TRBJ2-5; 10 bases agree with TRBD1. Germline trimming cut 2 bases from V and 6 bases from J; bases unmatched to any gene: 6. This CDR3 contains 15 residues. Germline lookup yields CDR1 SNHLY and CDR2 FYNNEI. The CDR3 region is CASSEPTGGSKTQYF. The DNA of the CDR3 is TGTGCCAGCAGTGAACCGACAGGGGGCTCGAAGACCCAGTACTTC.

This rearrangement joins TRBV20-1 to TRBJ1-2; weak D call: TRBD1 (5 bases). The germline V and J ends were trimmed by 1 base and 8 bases, with 8 bases remaining between them. In germline, CDR1 is DFQATT, CDR2 SNEGSKA (reference sequence). This CDR3 region has 11 residues. In nucleotides, the CDR3 is TGCAGTGCTAGAGCAGGGATAGGCTACACCTTC. Its translation: CSARAGIGYTF.

The rearrangement links TRBV2 to TRBJ1-5; D is perhaps TRBD1 (6 bases). The CDR3 runs to 14 residues. From germline, CDR1 is SNHLY and CDR2 FYNNEI. V was pared by 8 bases and J by 6 bases, with 17 bases between. The CDR3 DNA sequence: TGTGCCAGCTCAAAGGCGGGGGGCAGTCAGCCCCAGCATTTT. As protein: CASSKAGGSQPQHF.